These 14 T cell receptor beta chains were all obtained from the same sample, sequenced in a study of shared clonotypes between healthy human individuals. TCRdb's copy holds only in-frame clones and misses some; the assay was immunoSEQ multiplex PCR. The sample holds about 2.4 million clones, 80% to 95% seen once. The sequenced material came from naive CD4+ T cells from PBMCs. Subset here: CD45RA+ positively selected. These receptors came from a man between 18 and 35 years old in good health. Some clones in this sample may be carry-over from other donors' samples.

Regarding this clone: One end of the junction is discordant with germline, which a read error may explain. This chain joins TRBV6-5 and TRBJ1-4; 7 bases are a match to TRBD1. This CDR3 is 14 amino acids long. CDR1 and CDR2 from the germline V gene are MNHEY and SVGAGI. DNA of the CDR3: TGTGCCATCAGTGCGGGACAGACGAAAGAAAAACTGTTTTTT. Its protein product is CAISAGQTKEKLFF.

The chain uses TRBV2 and TRBJ1-5; D is undetermined. Trimming removed 3 bases at V and 15 bases at J, with 18 bases between. This CDR3 is 13 amino acids long. Germline CDR1 SNHLY, CDR2 FYNNEI. The CDR3 DNA reads as TGTGCCAGCAGTGAGCGGGGAACCTCAGAAAGGCATTTT. Translation gives CASSERGTSERHF.

The V call is TRBV19, the J call TRBJ1-1, with a possible D match to TRBD1 (5 bases). Germline-derived CDR1 and CDR2 are LNHDA and SQIVND (reference sequence). Deletions cut 1 base from V and 6 bases from J, with 21 bases between. The CDR3 covers 17 residues. The CDR3 DNA sequence: TGTGCCAGTAGTATAGGAGGTTTGGGGGGTAGGGGTTCTGAAGCTTTCTTT. Protein sequence: CASSIGGLGGRGSEAFF.

This chain connects TRBV10-3 to TRBJ1-3; D is unresolved. CDR1 and CDR2 from the germline V gene are ENHRY and SYGVKD. Trimming left V 3 bases short and J 4 bases short, with 10 bases between. The length of the CDR3 is 14 residues. The CDR3 DNA reads TGTGCCATCAGTGAAACCGGGCTCGGAAACACCATATATTTT. Translating gives CAISETGLGNTIYF.

The CDR3: CASSLAWRAGRETQYF. CDR3 sequence (DNA): TGTGCCAGCAGCTTAGCTTGGAGGGCGGGGAGGGAGACCCAGTACTTC. V is TRBV7-7 and J is TRBJ2-5; D might be TRBD2 (6 bases). The germline V gene encodes CDR1 SSHAT and CDR2 FNYEAQ (reference sequence). The ends were cut back, 0 bases at V and 5 bases at J, with 16 bases in the middle. This CDR3 is built from 16 residues.

The chain uses TRBV29-1 and TRBJ1-1, with 7 bases lining up with TRBD1. V lost 6 bases, J lost 4 bases, and 5 bases stayed unmatched. This CDR3 has 12 residues. Germline-derived CDR1 and CDR2 are SQVTM and ANQGSEA. CDR3 nucleotides: TGCAGCGTCTTCGACAGGGTCACTGAAGCTTTCTTT. It specifies CSVFDRVTEAFF.

J is TRBJ2-7 and V is TRBV6-1; D possibly matches TRBD1 or TRBD2 (5 bases each). V was shortened by 5 bases and J by 0 bases, with 14 bases between the two germline ends. The CDR3 spans 15 residues. CDR1 is MNHNS and CDR2 is SASEGT in the germline V gene. The DNA of the CDR3 is TGTGCCAGCAGTACGGGACGGCTAAGCTCCTACGAGCAGTACTTC. It is translated as CASSTGRLSSYEQYF.

The chain employs TRBV30 and TRBJ1-3; 7 bases match TRBD1. This CDR3 comprises 14 residues. The V gene end was trimmed by 4 bases and the J gene end by 1 base; junction bases not matched to a gene: 4. Germline V gene data show CDR1 as GTSNPN and CDR2 as SVGIG (reference sequence). CDR3 sequence: CAWKQTGSGNTIYF. CDR3 coding DNA: TGTGCCTGGAAACAGACAGGGTCTGGAAACACCATATATTTT.

The chain combines TRBV6-1 with TRBJ2-7; D ambiguous. From germline, CDR1 is MNHNS and CDR2 SASEGT. V was shortened by 6 bases and J by 6 bases, with 12 bases between the two germline ends. This CDR3 spans 12 amino acids. DNA for the CDR3: TGTGCCAGCAGATTCGAGCGAGGCGAGCAGTACTTC. Protein: CASRFERGEQYF.

This chain links TRBV9 with TRBJ2-7; D is perhaps TRBD1 (6 bases). Looked up from germline, CDR1 is SGDLS and CDR2 is YYNGEE. Trimming pared 4 bases from V and 1 base from J, leaving 12 bases between. The CDR3 spans 14 residues. CDR3: CASSPGTSSYEQYF. The CDR3 DNA reads TGTGCCAGCAGCCCCGGGACATCTTCCTACGAGCAGTACTTC.

The chain employs TRBV21-1 and TRBJ1-1. TRBV21-1 is a pseudogene locus. This CDR3 contains 14 residues. The CDR3 loop is CASSKVGMNTEAFF. The CDR3 region has the DNA TGTGCCAGCAGCAAGGTAGGGATGAACACTGAAGCTTTCTTT.

The CDR3 DNA sequence: TGTGCCGGAAACCGGGGTCGGTCCACTAGCACAGATACGCAGTATTTT. This codes for CAGNRGRSTSTDTQYF. The chain is built from TRBV28 and TRBJ2-3, with D tentatively TRBD2 (5 bases). This CDR3 has 16 residues. Trimming removed 11 bases at V and 0 bases at J, with 21 bases between. Germline CDR1 and CDR2: MDHEN and SYDVKM.

The chain is built from TRBV7-3 and TRBJ2-2; 7 nucleotides agree with TRBD2. Germline trimming cut 2 bases from V and 7 bases from J; bases unmatched to any gene: 7. The germline gives CDR1 SGHTA, CDR2 FQGTGA. The CDR3 has 15 residues. This CDR3 is CASSLRGSGDGELFF. As DNA, the CDR3 is TGTGCCAGCAGCTTACGCGGGAGTGGTGACGGGGAGCTGTTTTTT. Full variable domain (missing parts from reference TRBV7-3 and TRBJ2-2): GAGVSQTPSNKVTEKGKYVELRCDPISGHTALYWYRQSLGQGPEFLIYFQGTGAADDSGLPNDRFFAVRPEGSVSTLKIQRTERGDSAVYLCASSLRGSGDGELFFGEGSRLTVL.

The J gene is TRBJ2-7, the V gene TRBV28; D may be TRBD1 (6 bases). Trimming took 5 bases from V and 3 from J, leaving 8 bases between them. Germline CDR1 MDHEN, CDR2 SYDVKM. The CDR3 loop spans 12 amino acids. CDR3 residues: CASSGRGYEQYF. The CDR3 DNA is TGTGCCAGCAGTGGCAGGGGCTACGAGCAGTACTTC.